The 29 T cell receptor beta chains presented below share a single source sample, sequenced in a study of cytomegalovirus exposure and HLA in healthy donors (dated by TCRdb to the late 2010s). Libraries were made using the immunoSEQ multiplex PCR assay. The multiplex PCR relied on a mix of 60 forward primers for TCR Vbeta segments and 13 reverse primers for TCR Jbeta segments. TCRdb stores this immuneACCESS table with in-frame sequences only. Part of the clones is absent; in the studies checked, under half of the shortfall reflects unresolved V genes, and no reason is known for the rest. In this sample the table shows approximately 100,000 clones, 70% to 80% of which occur a single time. Jointly, the top ten make up about 2% of the sample. Input material: PBMCs. These receptors were collected from a human donor in good health.

J is TRBJ1-1 and V is TRBV2, with a possible D match to TRBD1 (6 bases). Germline lookup yields CDR1 SNHLY and CDR2 FYNNEI. This CDR3 is built from 13 residues. Trimming removed 6 bases from V and 4 bases from J, with 12 bases in between. In DNA form, the CDR3 reads TGTGCCAGCAGGAGGGGGGGCCCCACTGAAGCTTTCTTT. Encoded protein: CASRRGGPTEAFF.

The gene calls are TRBV19 and TRBJ2-7, with 7 bases identical to TRBD1. The CDR3 runs to 15 residues. V lost 3 bases, J lost 9 bases, and 14 bases stayed unmatched. CDR1 and CDR2 from the germline V gene are LNHDA and SQIVND (reference sequence). CDR3 coding DNA: TGTGCCAGTAGTATTGGGGACAGAGTACTACGAGTGCAGTACTTC. Translation: CASSIGDRVLRVQYF.

V is TRBV5-1 and J is TRBJ1-3, with D possibly being TRBD1 (5 bases). V was pared by 1 base and J by 0 bases, with 5 bases between. CDR3 size: 14 residues. Germline values: CDR1 SGHRS, CDR2 YFSETQ. The CDR3 region is CASSLQGSGNTIYF. In nucleotides, the CDR3 is TGCGCCAGCAGCTTGCAGGGCTCTGGAAACACCATATATTTT.

This sequence joins TRBV19 and TRBJ1-1; unclear D gene. The V end was cut by 5 bases, the J end by 6 bases, with 10 bases between. CDR3 length: 12 residues. CDR1 is LNHDA, CDR2 SQIVND, per germline (reference sequence). Written as DNA, the CDR3 is TGTGCCAGTAGTTACCCAGGCGCTGAAGCTTTCTTT. As protein: CASSYPGAEAFF.

This chain links TRBV27 with TRBJ1-2; 7 positions agree with TRBD1. The CDR3 runs 16 residues. With 4 bases clipped from V and 9 bases from J, the junction kept 17 bases outside the gene matches. Germline CDR1 reads MNHEY; CDR2 reads SMNVEV (reference sequence). The CDR3 DNA follows: TGTGCCAGCAGTTCCCCCCCCGGCAGGGGGGCAGGGAGCTACACCTTC. As protein: CASSSPPGRGAGSYTF.

The chain is built from TRBV28 and TRBJ2-7; 7 bases are shared with TRBD2. V was clipped by 5 bases and J by 7 bases; unmatched bases: 8. There are 13 residues in the CDR3. CDR1 and CDR2 (germline): MDHEN, SYDVKM. The CDR3 reads CASSDLPGLEQYF. Here the CDR3 DNA reads TGTGCCAGCAGTGATTTACCGGGACTAGAGCAGTACTTC.

This clone appeared a few times. V is TRBV15 and J is TRBJ1-2, with D hard to call. Looked up from germline, CDR1 is LNHNV and CDR2 is YYDKDF (reference sequence). Trimming stripped 0 bases from V and 8 bases from J, with 10 bases between. This CDR3 spans 13 amino acids. DNA of the CDR3: TGTGCCACCAGCAGAGATCGGGGAGGGGGCTACACCTTC. This translates into CATSRDRGGGYTF.

This clone has more than one count but fewer than ten. This chain joins TRBV5-4 and TRBJ2-2, with D tentatively TRBD2 (5 bases). CDR3 length: 14 residues. Trimming took 4 bases from V and 1 from J, leaving 8 bases between them. Germline V gene lookup returns CDR1 SGHNT and CDR2 YYREEE (reference sequence). As DNA, the CDR3 is TGTGCCAGCAGCCGAGGACTGAACACCGGGGAGCTGTTTTTT. This sequence encodes CASSRGLNTGELFF.

This clone was recorded only once. The rearrangement uses TRBV5-1 and TRBJ1-1; D may be TRBD1 (5 bases). The germline gives CDR1 SGHRS, CDR2 YFSETQ. Trimming stripped 0 bases from V and 3 bases from J, with 9 bases between. There are 14 residues in the CDR3. The CDR3 bases are TGCGCCAGCAGCTTGGCCAGGGACTACACTGAAGCTTTCTTT. Its protein is CASSLARDYTEAFF.

The V call is TRBV11-2, the J call TRBJ1-6; TRBD1 matches 7 bases. Trimming cost V 1 base and J 11 bases; bases outside gene matches: 8. The CDR3 has 15 residues. Germline V gene lookup returns CDR1 SGHAT and CDR2 FQNNGV. The CDR3, as DNA: TGTGCCAGCAGCTTAGTGAGGGGGCTGTGGACACCCCTCCACTTT. This sequence encodes CASSLVRGLWTPLHF.

The sample holds a few counts of this clone. The rearrangement links TRBV25-1 to TRBJ1-4, with no clear D. The V and J ends lost 6 bases and 8 bases respectively, with 4 bases between them. Germline-derived CDR1 and CDR2 are MGHDK and SYGVNS. The CDR3 loop spans 10 amino acids. The CDR3 sequence: CASRAEKLFF. The CDR3 DNA follows: TGTGCCAGCAGAGCAGAAAAACTGTTTTTT.

The rearrangement links TRBV6-6 to TRBJ2-1, with 7 bases lining up with TRBD2. The CDR3 runs to 15 residues. The germline V gene encodes CDR1 MNHNY and CDR2 SVGAGI (reference sequence). Unmatched junction bases numbered 8, after V lost 2 bases and J lost 7 bases. The CDR3 DNA reads TGTGCCAGCAGTTACGCGCCGGGAGGAGGGAATGAGCAGTTCTTC. Its protein is CASSYAPGGGNEQFF.

This chain joins TRBV18 and TRBJ2-7; TRBD1 might be the D (6 bases). The V gene's germline CDR1 is KGHSH and CDR2 LQKENI. V gave up 5 bases and J gave up 2 bases, with 13 bases separating them. CDR3 length: 14 residues. The CDR3 DNA follows: TGTGCCAGCTCAGCCGAGAAGGGGGCCTACGAGCAGTACTTC. This codes for CASSAEKGAYEQYF.

The rearrangement uses TRBV6-5 and TRBJ1-2, with 7 nucleotides matching TRBD1. The CDR3 runs to 14 residues. Germline values: CDR1 MNHEY, CDR2 SVGAGI. With V trimmed by 5 bases and J by 4 bases, 7 bases remained unmatched. CDR3 amino acids: CASSTRGQIYGYTF. In nucleotides, the CDR3 is TGTGCCAGCAGTACCCGGGGACAGATCTATGGCTACACCTTC.

The table lists this clone with a few counts. This chain connects TRBV6-1 to TRBJ2-7; the D is unclear. V lost 9 bases to trimming and J lost 0 bases, with 15 bases between them. This CDR3 has 14 amino acids. Germline values: CDR1 MNHNS, CDR2 SASEGT. CDR3 sequence: CARKNSRYSYEQYF. The CDR3 DNA reads as TGTGCCAGAAAAAATTCGAGGTACTCCTACGAGCAGTACTTC.

The V gene is TRBV6-5, the J gene TRBJ2-1, with TRBD2 matching 11 bases. The CDR3 is 15 amino acids. J lost 4 bases, V lost 10 bases, and 9 bases had no gene match. Looked up from germline, CDR1 is MNHEY and CDR2 is SVGAGI. The DNA for the CDR3 is TGTGCCACCAATAGACTAGCGGGGCATTACAATGAGCAGTTCTTC. Protein: CATNRLAGHYNEQFF.

This chain joins TRBV6-5 and TRBJ2-3; 9 nucleotides agree with TRBD1. This CDR3 is built from 12 residues. Germline lookup yields CDR1 MNHEY and CDR2 SVGAGI. V lost 3 bases and J lost 12; bases outside the gene matches: 4. The CDR3 loop reads CASSYRGQGQYF. CDR3 DNA: TGTGCCAGCAGTTATCGGGGACAGGGTCAGTATTTT.

The CDR3 loop is CASSFGAVDYTF. The CDR3 DNA sequence: TGTGCCAGCAGCTTTGGTGCGGTTGACTACACCTTC. The chain recombines TRBV7-8 with TRBJ1-2; no reliable D call. V shed 3 bases and J shed 10 bases, with 12 bases lying between them. The CDR3 sequence is 12 residues long. Germline V lookup: CDR1 SGHVS, CDR2 FQNEAQ.

The chain joins TRBV7-2 to TRBJ2-2, with 7 bases identical to TRBD1. This CDR3 contains 16 residues. The germline V gene has CDR1 SGHTA and CDR2 FQGNSA. The ends lost 4 bases at V and 0 bases at J; junction bases unmatched: 5. In DNA form, the CDR3 reads TGTGCCAGCAGCTCGCGACAGGGTGCGAACACCGGGGAGCTGTTTTTT. This gives the protein CASSSRQGANTGELFF.

In nucleotides, the CDR3 is TGTGCCACCAGCACATATAGCGGGAGGGCCGATGAGCAGTTCTTC. Its protein is CATSTYSGRADEQFF. The gene calls are TRBV15 and TRBJ2-1, with 11 bases matching TRBD2. V dropped 4 bases and J dropped 8; count of bases not matched to a gene: 7. This CDR3 contains 15 residues. CDR1 LNHNV and CDR2 YYDKDF come from the germline V gene (reference sequence). The full variable domain, with the rest looked up from reference TRBV15 and TRBJ2-1, is DAMVIQNPRYQVTQFGKPVTLSCSQTLNHNVMYWYQQKSSQAPKLLFHYYDKDFNNEADTPDNFQSRRPNTSFCFLDIRSPGLGDTAMYLCATSTYSGRADEQFFGPGTRLTVL.

This clone was seen more than once but under ten times. The V gene is TRBV29-1, the J gene TRBJ2-7, with D perhaps TRBD2 (5 bases). Germline V gives CDR1 SQVTM, CDR2 ANQGSEA. CDR3 length: 12 amino acids. Between the trimmed V and J ends, which lost 0 bases and 4 bases, there was a span of 7 bases. CDR3 DNA sequence: TGCAGCGTTGAAGATCGGGGTTACGAGCAGTACTTC. Amino acid sequence: CSVEDRGYEQYF.

The chain combines TRBV6-1 with TRBJ1-4, with 7 bases matching TRBD1. CDR1 and CDR2 (germline): MNHNS, SASEGT. The CDR3 runs to 17 residues. V was clipped by 0 bases and J by 9 bases; unmatched bases: 13. The chain's CDR3 is CASSEAVGRGVNQKLFF. The CDR3, as DNA: TGTGCCAGCAGTGAAGCGGTCGGCAGGGGGGTGAATCAAAAACTGTTTTTT.

The chain recombines TRBV6-6 with TRBJ2-2; 11 bases fit TRBD2. This CDR3 is built from 16 residues. V was clipped by 4 bases and J by 7 bases; unmatched bases: 8. Germline V CDR1 and CDR2: MNHNY, SVGAGI (reference sequence). Written as DNA, the CDR3 is TGTGCCAGCAGTTTTATGGGTAGCGGGAGGGGCGGGGAGCTGTTTTTT. Translation: CASSFMGSGRGGELFF.

This clone was recorded once. This chain joins TRBV30 and TRBJ1-6; D possibly corresponds to TRBD1 (5 bases). The V end lost 2 bases, the J end lost 5 bases, and 13 bases lay between the germline ends. This CDR3 spans 15 amino acids. Germline CDR1 is GTSNPN and CDR2 is SVGIG (reference sequence). CDR3 coding DNA: TGTGCCTGGAGTAAAAGTTCCAGGGATAATTCACCCCTCCACTTT. It yields the protein CAWSKSSRDNSPLHF.

A few counts support this clone. The rearrangement uses TRBV7-2 and TRBJ1-1; no reliable D call. This CDR3 has 11 amino acids. Per the germline V gene, CDR1 is SGHTA and CDR2 is FQGNSA. Trimming pared 5 bases from V and 2 bases from J, leaving 3 bases between. This CDR3 reads CASSVNTEAFF. CDR3 coding DNA: TGTGCCAGCAGCGTAAACACTGAAGCTTTCTTT.

A word on this clone: This same CDR3 is encoded by further DNA sequences in the sample. The rearrangement links TRBV5-1 to TRBJ2-3, with 7 bases fitting TRBD1. Germline CDR1 is SGHRS and CDR2 is YFSETQ. V shed 1 base and J 0 bases; nucleotides not matched to a gene: 2. The CDR3 runs to 15 residues. The CDR3 DNA reads as TGCGCCAGCAGCTTGACAGGGGCTAGCACAGATACGCAGTATTTT. The encoded protein is CASSLTGASTDTQYF.

This clone was observed once. V gene TRBV7-9 combines with J gene TRBJ1-1; 8 positions agree with TRBD1. The CDR3 runs 14 residues. The germline V gene has CDR1 SEHNR and CDR2 FQNEAQ (reference sequence). V lost 3 bases, J lost 8 bases, and 8 bases stayed unmatched. The CDR3 region is CASSFGQGISEAFF. For the CDR3, the DNA is TGTGCCAGCAGCTTCGGACAGGGAATCTCCGAAGCTTTCTTT. Full variable domain (outside the CDR3, taken from reference TRBV7-9 and TRBJ1-1): DTGVSQNPRHKITKRGQNVTFRCDPISEHNRLYWYRQTLGQGPEFLTYFQNEAQLEKSRLLSDRFSAERPKGSFSTLEIQRTEQGDSAMYLCASSFGQGISEAFFGQGTRLTVV.

CDR3 amino acids: CASKKSGTQNTEAFF. DNA for the CDR3: TGTGCCAGTAAGAAATCCGGGACTCAGAACACTGAAGCTTTCTTT. The V and J genes are TRBV19 and TRBJ1-1; D perhaps matches TRBD1 (5 bases). V lost 7 bases and J 1 base, leaving 16 bases between the germline ends. Germline V lookup: CDR1 LNHDA, CDR2 SQIVND (reference sequence). This CDR3 has 15 amino acids.

J is TRBJ1-1 and V is TRBV5-6; no reliable D call. This CDR3 contains 16 residues. V was pared by 1 base and J by 2 bases, with 15 bases between. Looked up from germline, CDR1 is SGHDT and CDR2 is YYEEEE. As DNA, the CDR3 is TGTGCCAGCAGCTTGTTTAGTACGCGGGGAAACACTGAAGCTTTCTTT. Amino acids: CASSLFSTRGNTEAFF.